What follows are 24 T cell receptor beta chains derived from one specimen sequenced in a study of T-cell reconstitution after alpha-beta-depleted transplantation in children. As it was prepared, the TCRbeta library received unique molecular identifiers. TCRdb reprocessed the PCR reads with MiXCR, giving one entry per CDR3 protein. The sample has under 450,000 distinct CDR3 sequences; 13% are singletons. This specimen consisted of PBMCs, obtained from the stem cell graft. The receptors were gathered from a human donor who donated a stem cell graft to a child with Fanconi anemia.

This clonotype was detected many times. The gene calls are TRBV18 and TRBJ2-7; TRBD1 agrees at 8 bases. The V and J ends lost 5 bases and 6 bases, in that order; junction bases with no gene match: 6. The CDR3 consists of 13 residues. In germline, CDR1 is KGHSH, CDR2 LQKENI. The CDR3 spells CASSRDRIGEQYV. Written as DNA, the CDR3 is TGTGCCAGCTCAAGGGACAGGATAGGCGAGCAGTACGTC.

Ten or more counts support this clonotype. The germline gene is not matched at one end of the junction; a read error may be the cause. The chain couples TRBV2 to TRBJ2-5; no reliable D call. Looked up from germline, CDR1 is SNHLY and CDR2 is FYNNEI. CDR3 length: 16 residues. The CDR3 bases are TGTGCCGGCAGTGATAAGCCCCTCGAGGTTGGGGAGACCCAGTACTTC. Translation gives CAGSDKPLEVGETQYF. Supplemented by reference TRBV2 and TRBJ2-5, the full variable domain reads EPEVTQTPSHQVTQMGQEVILRCVPISNHLYFYWYRQILGQKVEFLVSFYNNEISEKSEIFDDQFSVERPDGSNFTLKIRSTKLEDSAMYFCAGSDKPLEVGETQYFGPGTRLLVL.

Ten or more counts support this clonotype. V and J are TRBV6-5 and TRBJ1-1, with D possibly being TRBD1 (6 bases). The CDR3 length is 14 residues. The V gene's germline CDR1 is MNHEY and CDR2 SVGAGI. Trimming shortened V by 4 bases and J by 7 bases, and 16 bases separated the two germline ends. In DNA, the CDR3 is TGTGCCAGCAGTTGGGACAAGGGCCACTTTGAAGCTTTCTTT. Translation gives CASSWDKGHFEAFF.

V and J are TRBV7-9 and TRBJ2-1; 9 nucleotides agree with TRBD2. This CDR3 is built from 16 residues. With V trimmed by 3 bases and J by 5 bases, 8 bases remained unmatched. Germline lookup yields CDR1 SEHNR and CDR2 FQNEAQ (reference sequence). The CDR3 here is CASSFLAGVLNNEQFF. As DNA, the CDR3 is TGTGCCAGCAGCTTTTTAGCGGGGGTCCTTAACAATGAGCAGTTCTTC. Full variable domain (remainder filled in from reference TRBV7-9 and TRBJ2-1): DTGVSQNPRHKITKRGQNVTFRCDPISEHNRLYWYRQTLGQGPEFLTYFQNEAQLEKSRLLSDRFSAERPKGSFSTLEIQRTEQGDSAMYLCASSFLAGVLNNEQFFGPGTRLTVL.

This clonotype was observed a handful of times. This chain's CDR3 is CASSLARPRTGKTVEAFF. The CDR3 DNA sequence: TGTGCCAGCAGCTTAGCCCGCCCTCGGACAGGGAAAACTGTTGAAGCTTTCTTT. The chain couples TRBV11-1 to TRBJ1-1; 8 bases align to TRBD1. V gave up 0 bases and J gave up 7 bases; unmatched junction bases: 16. CDR1 is SGHAT, CDR2 FQDESV, per germline (reference sequence). The CDR3 sequence is 18 residues long.

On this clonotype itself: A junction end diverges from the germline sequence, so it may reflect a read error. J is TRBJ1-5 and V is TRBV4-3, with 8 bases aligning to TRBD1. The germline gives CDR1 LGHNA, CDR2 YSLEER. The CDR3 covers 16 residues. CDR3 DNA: TGCGCCAGCGGCCAAGATTACAGGGGGAGGAATCAGCCCCAGCATTTT. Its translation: CASGQDYRGRNQPQHF.

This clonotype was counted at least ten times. The CDR3 nucleotides are TGTGCCTGGAGACAGGGGGCTTCGGCTTTCTTT. Translated, it gives CAWRQGASAFF. The rearrangement joins TRBV30 to TRBJ1-1; 9 bases are a match to TRBD1. V lost 3 bases to trimming and J lost 11 bases; unmatched junction nucleotides: 4. The CDR3 length is 11 residues. Germline V gene data show CDR1 as GTSNPN and CDR2 as SVGIG (reference sequence).

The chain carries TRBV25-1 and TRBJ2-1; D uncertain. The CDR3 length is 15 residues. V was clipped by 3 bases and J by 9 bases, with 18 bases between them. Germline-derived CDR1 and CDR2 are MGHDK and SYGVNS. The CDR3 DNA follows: TGTGCCAGCAGTGACCCCCGGGTACTACGAAGTGAGCAGTTCTTC. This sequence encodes CASSDPRVLRSEQFF.

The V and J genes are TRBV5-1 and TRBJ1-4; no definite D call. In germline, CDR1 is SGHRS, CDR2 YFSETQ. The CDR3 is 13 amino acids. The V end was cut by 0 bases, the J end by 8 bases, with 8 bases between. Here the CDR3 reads CASSLGVQEKLFF. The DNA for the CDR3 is TGCGCCAGCAGCTTGGGAGTTCAAGAAAAACTGTTTTTT.

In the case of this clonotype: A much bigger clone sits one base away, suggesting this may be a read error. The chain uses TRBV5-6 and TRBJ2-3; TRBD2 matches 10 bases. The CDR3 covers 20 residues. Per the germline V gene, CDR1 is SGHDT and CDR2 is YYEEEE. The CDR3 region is CATSPTHAIAGGPPVDTQYF. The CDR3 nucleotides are TGTGCCACCAGCCCGACCCACGCCATAGCGGGGGGACCCCCAGTAGATACGCAGTATTTT.

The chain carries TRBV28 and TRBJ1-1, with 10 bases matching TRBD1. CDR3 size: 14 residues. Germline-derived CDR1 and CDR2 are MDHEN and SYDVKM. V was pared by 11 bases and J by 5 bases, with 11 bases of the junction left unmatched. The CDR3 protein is CAATPGQGNTEAFF. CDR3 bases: TGTGCCGCGACCCCGGGACAGGGGAATACTGAAGCTTTCTTT.

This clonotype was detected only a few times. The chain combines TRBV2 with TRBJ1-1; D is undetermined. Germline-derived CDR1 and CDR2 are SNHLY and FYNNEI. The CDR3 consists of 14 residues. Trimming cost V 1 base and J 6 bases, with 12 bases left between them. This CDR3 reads CASSEVRRRAEAFF. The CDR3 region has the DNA TGTGCCAGCAGTGAAGTTCGGAGGCGGGCTGAAGCTTTCTTT.

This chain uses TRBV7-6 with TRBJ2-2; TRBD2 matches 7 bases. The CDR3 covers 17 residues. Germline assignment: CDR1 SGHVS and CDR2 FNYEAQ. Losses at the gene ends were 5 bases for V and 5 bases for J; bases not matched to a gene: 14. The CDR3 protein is CASSHATSVINTGELFF. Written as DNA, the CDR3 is TGTGCCAGCAGCCATGCAACTAGCGTGATCAATACCGGGGAGCTGTTTTTT.

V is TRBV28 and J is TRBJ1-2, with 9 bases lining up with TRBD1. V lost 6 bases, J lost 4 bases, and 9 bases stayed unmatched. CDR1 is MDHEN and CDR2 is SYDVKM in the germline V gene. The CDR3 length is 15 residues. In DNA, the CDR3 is TGTGCCAGCAGCTCCGACAGGGGGGGGGCCTATGGCTACACCTTC. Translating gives CASSSDRGGAYGYTF.

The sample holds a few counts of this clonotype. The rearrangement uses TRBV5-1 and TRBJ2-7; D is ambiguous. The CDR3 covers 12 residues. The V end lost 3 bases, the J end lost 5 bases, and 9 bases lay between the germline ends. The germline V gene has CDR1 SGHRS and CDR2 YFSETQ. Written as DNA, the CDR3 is TGCGCCAGCAGCTGGAGTGGTAACGAGCAGTACTTC. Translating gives CASSWSGNEQYF.

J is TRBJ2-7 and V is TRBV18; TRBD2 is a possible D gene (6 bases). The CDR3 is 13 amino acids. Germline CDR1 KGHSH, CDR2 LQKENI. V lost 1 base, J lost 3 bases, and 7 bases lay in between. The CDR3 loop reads CASSPRGVYEQYF. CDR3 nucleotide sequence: TGTGCCAGCTCACCACGCGGGGTCTACGAGCAGTACTTC.

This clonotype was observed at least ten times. Here the CDR3 reads CASSLRPTSYNEQFF. CDR3 DNA sequence: TGTGCCAGCAGCTTACGTCCTACCTCCTACAATGAGCAGTTCTTC. V gene TRBV7-8 combines with J gene TRBJ2-1, with no clear D. V lost 2 bases, J lost 0 bases, and 8 bases lay in between. CDR3 size: 15 residues. Germline CDR1 is SGHVS and CDR2 is FQNEAQ. Combining the CDR3 with reference TRBV7-8 and TRBJ2-1 gives the whole variable domain GAGVSQSPRYKVAKRGQDVALRCDPISGHVSLFWYQQALGQGPEFLTYFQNEAQLDKSGLPSDRFFAERPEGSVSTLKIQRTQQEDSAVYLCASSLRPTSYNEQFFGPGTRLTVL.

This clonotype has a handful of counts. CDR3 loop: CSARRSGTDYNEQFF. The CDR3 DNA is TGCAGTGCTAGGCGTAGCGGGACAGACTACAATGAGCAGTTCTTC. The rearrangement joins TRBV20-1 to TRBJ2-1; D might be TRBD2 (8 bases). Germline CDR1 reads DFQATT; CDR2 reads SNEGSKA (reference sequence). V gave up 3 bases and J gave up 3 bases, with 15 bases separating them. CDR3 size: 15 residues.

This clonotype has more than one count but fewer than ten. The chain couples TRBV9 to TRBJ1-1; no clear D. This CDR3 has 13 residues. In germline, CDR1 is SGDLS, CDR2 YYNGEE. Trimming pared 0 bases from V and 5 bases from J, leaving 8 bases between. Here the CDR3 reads CASSVVLGTEAFF. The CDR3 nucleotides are TGTGCCAGCAGCGTAGTACTCGGGACTGAAGCTTTCTTT.

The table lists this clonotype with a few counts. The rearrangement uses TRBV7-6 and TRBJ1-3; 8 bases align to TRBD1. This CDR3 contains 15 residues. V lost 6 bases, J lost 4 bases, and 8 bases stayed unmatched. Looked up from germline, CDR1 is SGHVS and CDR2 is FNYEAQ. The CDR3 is CASSRDRGLGNTIYF. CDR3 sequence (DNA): TGTGCCAGCAGTCGAGACAGGGGCCTCGGAAACACCATATATTTT.

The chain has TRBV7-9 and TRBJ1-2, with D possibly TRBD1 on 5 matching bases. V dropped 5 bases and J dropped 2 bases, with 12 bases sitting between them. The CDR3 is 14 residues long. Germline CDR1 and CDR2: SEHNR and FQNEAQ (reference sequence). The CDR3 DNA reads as TGTGCCAGCAGCCTACCGACAGAGAACTATGGCTACACCTTC. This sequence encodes CASSLPTENYGYTF.

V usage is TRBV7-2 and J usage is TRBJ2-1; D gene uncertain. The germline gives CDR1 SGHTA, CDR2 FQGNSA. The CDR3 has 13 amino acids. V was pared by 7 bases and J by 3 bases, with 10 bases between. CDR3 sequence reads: CASKGSVYNEQFF. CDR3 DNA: TGTGCCAGCAAGGGCAGCGTCTACAATGAGCAGTTCTTC.

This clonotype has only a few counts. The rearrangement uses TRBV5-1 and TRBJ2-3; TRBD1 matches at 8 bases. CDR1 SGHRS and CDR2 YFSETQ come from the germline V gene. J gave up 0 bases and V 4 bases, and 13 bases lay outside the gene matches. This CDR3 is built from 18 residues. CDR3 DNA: TGCGCCAGCAGCCCTGGGGCGGGACAGGCCCGTAGCACAGATACGCAGTATTTT. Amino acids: CASSPGAGQARSTDTQYF. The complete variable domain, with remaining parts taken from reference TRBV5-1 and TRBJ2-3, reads KAGVTQTPRYLIKTRGQQVTLSCSPISGHRSVSWYQQTPGQGLQFLFEYFSETQRNKGNFPGRFSGRQFSNSRSEMNVSTLELGDSALYLCASSPGAGQARSTDTQYFGPGTRLTVL.

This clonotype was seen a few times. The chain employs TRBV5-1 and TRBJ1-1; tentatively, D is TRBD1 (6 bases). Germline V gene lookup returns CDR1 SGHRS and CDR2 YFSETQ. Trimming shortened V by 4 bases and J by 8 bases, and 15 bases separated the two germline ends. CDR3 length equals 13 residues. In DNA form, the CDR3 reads TGCGCCAGCAGCCCCGCCGGGGGGCTAGAAGCTTTCTTT. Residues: CASSPAGGLEAFF.